This entry concerns a single T cell receptor beta chain. Method: immunoSEQ multiplex PCR; TCRdb's copy keeps in-frame clones and lacks some. The sample lists roughly 30,000 clones; 85% to 90% were seen once. Germline trimming cut 2 bases from V and 6 bases from J; bases unmatched to any gene: 1. The CDR3 is 13 amino acids. The germline V gene encodes CDR1 SGHNT and CDR2 YYREEE (reference sequence). The data are from a study of T cell changes during pregnancy in multiple sclerosis. This TCR was sampled from a female donor with multiple sclerosis, enrolled in a pregnancy study. The chain is built from TRBV5-4 and TRBJ2-7, with 11 nucleotides matching TRBD1. The specimen comprised CD8+ T cells from peripheral blood mononuclear cells, sampled before pregnancy. The CDR3 here is CASSFGTGGEQYF. The CDR3, as DNA: TGTGCCAGCAGCTTCGGGACAGGGGGCGAGCAGTACTTC.